These 18 T cell receptor beta chains share one sample of origin, sequenced in a study of Graves' ophthalmopathy and Graves' hyperthyroidism. Amplification targeted the TCR beta CDR3 regions, with RNA transcripts as the source material. HTBI primers served in a first-round RT-PCR, which a second-round multiplex PCR followed. Each CDR3 protein gets one entry after TCRdb re-called the multiplex PCR reads with MiXCR. Of 600,000 to 700,000 distinct CDR3 sequences in the sample, more than 40% were seen once. The sequencing sample was made of peripheral blood. These TCRs come from an adult man with Graves' ophthalmopathy.

This clonotype was seen only a few times. The genes are TRBV5-8 and TRBJ2-5; a possible D gene is TRBD2 (6 bases). CDR1 SGHTS and CDR2 YDEGEE come from the germline V gene. The CDR3 is 14 amino acids. Deletions cut 6 bases from V and 1 base from J, with 13 bases between. For the CDR3, the DNA is TGTGCCAGCATCGAGACGGGGGTCCAAGAGACCCAGTACTTC. Encoded protein: CASIETGVQETQYF. The entire variable domain, with the rest obtained from reference TRBV5-8 and TRBJ2-5, is as follows: EAGVTQSPTHLIKTRGQQATLRCSPISGHTSVYWYQQALGLGLQFLLWYDEGEERNRGNFPPRFSGRQFPNYSSELNVNALELEDSALYLCASIETGVQETQYFGPGTRLLVL.

This clonotype occurred many times. This chain joins TRBV29-1 and TRBJ1-1; D unresolved. The germline V gene has CDR1 SQVTM and CDR2 ANQGSEA. This CDR3 spans 13 amino acids. Trimming stripped 3 bases from V and 0 bases from J, with 8 bases between. CDR3 loop: CSVDRRMNTEAFF. The CDR3 bases are TGCAGCGTTGACAGGAGGATGAACACTGAAGCTTTCTTT.

In its sample, this clonotype was seen many times. The V and J genes are TRBV7-8 and TRBJ2-7; 9 bases fit TRBD1. Germline CDR1 and CDR2: SGHVS and FQNEAQ. Trimming took 5 bases from V and 7 from J; bases not matched to a gene: 9. The length of the CDR3 is 14 residues. For the CDR3, the DNA is TGTGCCAGCAGCCCCTATACAGGGGGCGAGGAGCAGTACTTC. Translating gives CASSPYTGGEEQYF. Drawing the rest from reference TRBV7-8 and TRBJ2-7, the complete variable domain is GAGVSQSPRYKVAKRGQDVALRCDPISGHVSLFWYQQALGQGPEFLTYFQNEAQLDKSGLPSDRFFAERPEGSVSTLKIQRTQQEDSAVYLCASSPYTGGEEQYFGPGTRLTVT.

The CDR3 loop is CASSWTQGASQPQHF. CDR3 nucleotides: TGTGCCAGCAGCTGGACCCAGGGGGCCTCTCAGCCCCAGCATTTT. V is TRBV11-3 and J is TRBJ1-5, with TRBD1 matching 8 bases. The J segment lost 6 bases and the V segment lost 4 bases, leaving 8 bases of the junction unmatched. Germline-derived CDR1 and CDR2 are SGHNT and YENEEA. The CDR3 has 15 residues.

Points on this clonotype: A much larger clone differs from this one at a single base, so this may be a read error. It is likely a read error, because the conserved phenylalanine at the end of the CDR3 is missing. The chain recombines TRBV7-9 with TRBJ1-1; D may be TRBD1 (6 bases). Germline V gene sequence: CDR1 SEHNR, CDR2 FQNEAQ (reference sequence). V lost 7 bases and J 4 bases, leaving 13 bases between the germline ends. The CDR3 covers 13 residues. CDR3 residues: CASTSGGRTEAFL. The CDR3 bases are TGTGCCAGCACCTCGGGGGGGCGCACTGAAGCTTTCCTT.

With respect to this clonotype: This may come from a read error, since a much larger clone is one base off. The chain combines TRBV5-5 with TRBJ1-2; D perhaps matches TRBD1 (5 bases). V was trimmed by 4 bases and J by 7 bases, leaving 14 bases between them. Germline CDR1 SGHKS, CDR2 YYEKEE (reference sequence). The length of the CDR3 is 13 residues. In DNA form, the CDR3 reads TGTGCCAGCAGCACCGGGACGCCGGGTGGCTACACCTTC. This gives the protein CASSTGTPGGYTF. Combining the CDR3 with reference TRBV5-5 and TRBJ1-2 gives the whole variable domain DAGVTQSPTHLIKTRGQQVTLRCSPISGHKSVSWYQQVLGQGPQFIFQYYEKEERGRGNFPDRFSARQFPNYSSELNVNALLLGDSALYLCASSTGTPGGYTFGSGTRLTVV.

This clonotype was counted many times. The rearrangement joins TRBV25-1 to TRBJ2-2, with D hard to call. This CDR3 comprises 14 residues. V was shortened by 2 bases and J by 6 bases, with 10 bases between the two germline ends. Germline V CDR1 and CDR2: MGHDK, SYGVNS. The CDR3 DNA reads as TGTGCCAGCAGTGAAAAGGGCGAGTCCGGGGAGCTGTTTTTT. As protein: CASSEKGESGELFF. Variable domain in full (rest from reference TRBV25-1 and TRBJ2-2): EADIYQTPRYLVIGTGKKITLECSQTMGHDKMYWYQQDPGMELHLIHYSYGVNSTEKGDLSSESTVSRIRTEHFPLTLESARPSHTSQYLCASSEKGESGELFFGEGSRLTVL.

Remarks on this clonotype: A much larger clone lies a single base off, so this may be a read error. The genes are TRBV19 and TRBJ1-5, with 7 bases lining up with TRBD1. CDR1 and CDR2 (germline): LNHDA, SQIVND (reference sequence). The CDR3 contains 15 residues. The V segment lost 1 base and the J segment 6 bases; nucleotides outside the gene matches: 6. The CDR3 nucleotides read TGTGCCAGTAGTATAGGGACAGGACGCAGTCAGCCCCAGCATTTT. Translation gives CASSIGTGRSQPQHF. The whole variable domain, filled in from reference TRBV19 and TRBJ1-5, reads DGGITQSPKYLFRKEGQNVTLSCEQNLNHDAMYWYRQDPGQGLRLIYYSQIVNDFQKGDIAEGYSVSREKKESFPLTVTSAQKNPTAFYLCASSIGTGRSQPQHFGDGTRLSIL.

The genes are TRBV9 and TRBJ2-3, with D perhaps matching TRBD2 (5 bases). The CDR3 is 15 amino acids. From germline, CDR1 is SGDLS and CDR2 YYNGEE. Deletions cut 1 base from V and 10 bases from J, with 19 bases between. This CDR3 is CASSVSGMSTNAQYF. DNA for the CDR3: TGTGCCAGCAGCGTATCGGGGATGTCAACAAATGCGCAGTATTTT.

The chain links TRBV12-3 or TRBV12-4 to TRBJ1-2; 7 bases map to TRBD1. The junction had 8 bases not matched to a gene; V was cut back by 5 bases and J by 2 bases. CDR3 length: 15 residues. The CDR3 is CASSRDRWPNYGYTF. The CDR3 coding sequence is TGTGCCAGCAGTCGGGACAGATGGCCCAACTATGGCTACACCTTC.

This clonotype has more than one count but fewer than ten. This chain links TRBV4-1 with TRBJ1-2; maybe TRBD1 (5 bases). The CDR3 spans 14 residues. Germline CDR1 reads MGHRA; CDR2 reads YSYEKL. V shed 4 bases and J shed 4 bases, with 13 bases lying between them. The CDR3: CASSPGGSAYGYTF. CDR3 nucleotide sequence: TGCGCCAGCAGCCCCGGGGGTTCCGCCTATGGCTACACCTTC.

This clonotype was observed at least ten times. The chain carries TRBV25-1 and TRBJ2-3, with D tentatively TRBD2 (5 bases). Trimming cost V 5 bases and J 3 bases, with 15 bases left between them. The CDR3 covers 15 residues. Germline CDR1 and CDR2: MGHDK and SYGVNS. The CDR3 spells CASSPAQLGTDTQYF. The CDR3 coding sequence is TGTGCCAGCAGTCCGGCCCAACTAGGGACAGATACGCAGTATTTT.

On this clonotype itself: One junction end disagrees with the germline gene, perhaps due to a read error. V usage is TRBV24-1 and J usage is TRBJ2-1, with TRBD2 as a possible D gene (5 bases). The CDR3 runs 16 residues. CDR1 and CDR2 from the germline V gene are KGHDR and SFDVKD. In nucleotides, the CDR3 is TGTGCCACCAGTGATTCCCTCGGAGGTGTCTACAATGAGCAGTTCTTT. Translation: CATSDSLGGVYNEQFF.

Worth noting for this clonotype: The junction does not match germline at one end; this may be a read error. The chain couples TRBV9 to TRBJ1-2; D might be TRBD1 (5 bases). The CDR3 has 16 residues. CDR1 and CDR2 (germline): SGDLS, YYNGEE. The CDR3 protein is CASSGPRDGRNYDYTF. The CDR3 coding sequence is TGTGCCAGCAGCGGACCCCGGGACGGTCGGAACTATGACTACACCTTC.

This clonotype was seen at least ten times. This chain joins TRBV7-6 and TRBJ2-7, with 7 nucleotides matching TRBD1. The germline V gene has CDR1 SGHVS and CDR2 FNYEAQ. V lost 6 bases, J lost 3 bases, and 11 bases stayed unmatched. The CDR3 loop spans 15 amino acids. The CDR3 loop reads CASSSRTGIYYEQYF. In nucleotides, the CDR3 is TGTGCCAGCAGTTCGAGGACAGGAATATACTACGAGCAGTACTTC.

There are many counts of this clonotype. The CDR3 DNA reads as TGCGCCAGCAGCCAAGATAACGACAGGCGCAATCAGCCCCAGCATTTT. This gives the protein CASSQDNDRRNQPQHF. J is TRBJ1-5 and V is TRBV4-1; D is perhaps TRBD1 (6 bases). The CDR3 has 16 amino acids. V lost 0 bases, J lost 2 bases, and 11 bases lay in between. CDR1 and CDR2 (germline): MGHRA, YSYEKL.

Many counts were recorded for this clonotype. The chain uses TRBV7-9 and TRBJ1-2, with 11 nucleotides matching TRBD1. With V trimmed by 5 bases and J by 4 bases, 6 bases remained unmatched. The CDR3 runs to 15 residues. Germline loops: CDR1 SEHNR, CDR2 FQNEAQ (reference sequence). CDR3 sequence (DNA): TGTGCCAGCAGCCCCCGGACAGGGGGCGGCTATGGCTACACCTTC. Translated, it gives CASSPRTGGGYGYTF. Full variable domain (outside the CDR3, taken from reference TRBV7-9 and TRBJ1-2): DTGVSQNPRHKITKRGQNVTFRCDPISEHNRLYWYRQTLGQGPEFLTYFQNEAQLEKSRLLSDRFSAERPKGSFSTLEIQRTEQGDSAMYLCASSPRTGGGYGYTFGSGTRLTVV.

The V call is TRBV12-5, the J call TRBJ2-5; D is unresolved. CDR1 LGHNT and CDR2 FRNRAP come from the germline V gene. Trimming removed 0 bases at V and 4 bases at J, with 12 bases between. This CDR3 contains 15 residues. The CDR3 coding sequence is TGTGCTAGTGGTTTGGTACCAACTCCAATAGAGACCCAGTACTTC. Translating it yields CASGLVPTPIETQYF.